The 8 T cell receptor beta chains in this list originate from one sample, sequenced in a study of T cell changes during pregnancy in multiple sclerosis. The protocol was immunoSEQ multiplex PCR, while the TCRdb copy is restricted to in-frame clones and leaves out a portion. The sample lists around 57,000 clones, roughly nine tenths occurring once. This sample comprised peripheral blood, obtained in the first trimester of pregnancy. The receptors were sampled from a female donor with multiple sclerosis, enrolled in a pregnancy study.

The genes are TRBV10-1 and TRBJ2-1; 13 bases match TRBD2. Germline CDR1 is WNHNN and CDR2 is SYGVQD (reference sequence). This CDR3 is 14 amino acids long. The V segment lost 3 bases and the J segment 10 bases; nucleotides outside the gene matches: 3. The CDR3 loop is CASSDGLAGVEQFF. The CDR3 bases are TGCGCCAGCAGTGACGGACTAGCGGGAGTCGAGCAGTTCTTC.

V usage is TRBV29-1 and J usage is TRBJ1-1, with D tentatively TRBD1 (6 bases). V lost 7 bases and J 5 bases, leaving 20 bases between the germline ends. Germline CDR1 SQVTM, CDR2 ANQGSEA. The CDR3 totals 14 residues. Here the CDR3 DNA reads TGCAGCGCCAGAGACAGGTACGGCGATACTGAAGCTTTCTTT. This sequence encodes CSARDRYGDTEAFF.

The chain employs TRBV6-6 and TRBJ2-7; possibly TRBD1 for D (6 bases). Germline V gene lookup returns CDR1 MNHNY and CDR2 SVGAGI (reference sequence). This CDR3 contains 16 residues. V lost 0 bases and J 3 bases, leaving 15 bases between the germline ends. The CDR3 DNA reads as TGTGCCAGCAGTTACTCAGTACAGGGTCCTCTCTACGAGCAGTACTTC. Amino acids: CASSYSVQGPLYEQYF.

In its sample, this clone was seen a few times. The J gene is TRBJ1-1, the V gene TRBV4-1; D uncertain. The CDR3 sequence is 13 residues long. Germline lookup yields CDR1 MGHRA and CDR2 YSYEKL. V was clipped by 1 base and J by 2 bases, with 5 bases between them. The CDR3 DNA reads TGCGCCAGCAGCCAAGCAGTAAACACTGAAGCTTTCTTT. Translating it yields CASSQAVNTEAFF.

This rearrangement joins TRBV30 to TRBJ1-2; 7 bases map to TRBD1. The V segment lost 0 bases and the J segment 8 bases; nucleotides outside the gene matches: 3. The CDR3 extends over 12 amino acids. The germline V gene has CDR1 GTSNPN and CDR2 SVGIG (reference sequence). The CDR3 reads CAWSVDRVGYTF. Written as DNA, the CDR3 is TGTGCCTGGAGTGTAGACAGGGTGGGCTACACCTTC.

The rearrangement joins TRBV6-6 to TRBJ2-1; the D gene is possibly TRBD2 (5 bases). The germline V gene encodes CDR1 MNHNY and CDR2 SVGAGI (reference sequence). The CDR3 runs to 14 residues. Trimming took off 0 bases at V and 9 bases at J, with 12 bases between the two ends. The CDR3 DNA sequence: TGTGCCAGCAGTTACTCGATCACTAGGGCTGAGCAGTTCTTC. As protein: CASSYSITRAEQFF.

The CDR3 bases are TGTGCCAGCAGTGAAGCGGAGGTGTATAGCAATCAGCCCCAGCATTTT. Protein: CASSEAEVYSNQPQHF. The rearrangement links TRBV2 to TRBJ1-5; D uncertain. CDR3 length: 16 amino acids. Trimming pared 0 bases from V and 0 bases from J, leaving 9 bases between. The germline gives CDR1 SNHLY, CDR2 FYNNEI. Combining the CDR3 with reference TRBV2 and TRBJ1-5 gives the whole variable domain EPEVTQTPSHQVTQMGQEVILRCVPISNHLYFYWYRQILGQKVEFLVSFYNNEISEKSEIFDDQFSVERPDGSNFTLKIRSTKLEDSAMYFCASSEAEVYSNQPQHFGDGTRLSIL.

This rearrangement joins TRBV21-1 to TRBJ2-7; the table's D call TRBD2 went unverified against the DNA. TRBV21-1 is labeled a pseudogene. The CDR3 length is 17 residues. The CDR3 nucleotides are TGTGCCAGCAGCAAGGGACTAGCGGGGGTAGGCTCCTACGAGCAGTACTTC. It specifies CASSKGLAGVGSYEQYF.